This TCR beta chain came from a study of blood T cell repertoires in COVID-19. Looking at the study overall: Italy, Spain and the United States were the sources of the convalescent and acute COVID-19 samples. The cDNA or gDNA used as material had been derived from T cells, B-cell-depleted T cells, or PBMCs.

Original data processing: Researchers report that nucleated cell counts were estimated from reference gene primer amplification. Generated by immunoSEQ multiplex PCR, the TCRdb table keeps only in-frame clones and is missing some. V, J and clone size are taken as reported in that table, and D and trimming were inferred from the DNA itself. The top ten clones hold 28% of a sample with about 73,000 clones, about four fifths of them seen once. The CDR3 contains 13 residues. V shed 8 bases and J shed 4 bases, with 14 bases lying between them. This sequence was found in a human donor in a cohort sampled during active COVID-19. This chain connects TRBV12-3 or TRBV12-4 to TRBJ1-2; no firm D call. Sequencing was carried out using peripheral blood. CDR3 sequence reads: CASGRVGGYGYTF. In nucleotides, the CDR3 is TGTGCCAGCGGGAGGGTGGGTGGCTATGGCTACACCTTC.